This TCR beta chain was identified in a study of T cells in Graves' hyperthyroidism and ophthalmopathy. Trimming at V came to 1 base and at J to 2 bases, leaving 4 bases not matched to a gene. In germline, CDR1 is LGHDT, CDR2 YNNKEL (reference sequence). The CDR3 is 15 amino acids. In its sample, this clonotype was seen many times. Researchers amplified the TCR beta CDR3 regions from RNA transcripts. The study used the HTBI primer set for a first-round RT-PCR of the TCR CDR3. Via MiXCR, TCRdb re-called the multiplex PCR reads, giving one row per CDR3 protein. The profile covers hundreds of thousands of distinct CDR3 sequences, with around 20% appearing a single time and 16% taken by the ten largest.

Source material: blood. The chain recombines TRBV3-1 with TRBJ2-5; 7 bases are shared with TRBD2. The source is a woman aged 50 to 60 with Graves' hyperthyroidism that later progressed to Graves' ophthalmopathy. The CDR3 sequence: CASSQVAGVQETQYF. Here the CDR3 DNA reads TGTGCCAGCAGCCAAGTTGCGGGGGTGCAAGAGACCCAGTACTTC.